Described below is a single TCR beta chain sequence and its context. Seattle participants joined during active infection and were tracked over time. The method was immunoSEQ multiplex PCR; TCRdb's version includes in-frame clones alone and lacks a portion of them. The data contain some 170,000 clones, over 70% of them seen just once; the ten biggest clones take up about 7%. In germline, CDR1 is SGHRS, CDR2 YFSETQ. V lost 4 bases to trimming and J lost 5 bases; unmatched junction nucleotides: 3. The CDR3 is 14 amino acids. This specimen belongs to a study of blood T cell repertoires in COVID-19. Study-wide background: Sites in the United States, Italy and Spain provided acute and convalescent COVID-19 samples.

Source material: peripheral blood. This chain joins TRBV5-1 and TRBJ1-5, with TRBD1 matching 10 bases. This TCR derives from a woman aged 35 to 49 with COVID-19, enrolled during active disease. CDR3 sequence: CASSRGQGDQPQHF. As DNA, the CDR3 is TGCGCCAGCAGCCGTGGACAGGGGGATCAGCCCCAGCATTTT.